The sequence of this T cell receptor (beta chain) was determined in a study of cytomegalovirus exposure and HLA in healthy donors. Study in general: Earlier findings included over 90 million unique TCR beta sequences obtained from 170 million or so T cells.

From germline, CDR1 is LGHNT and CDR2 FRNRAP. This CDR3 comprises 15 residues. Losses at the gene ends were 8 bases for V and 6 bases for J; bases not matched to a gene: 9. Primers: 60 Vbeta forward and 13 Jbeta reverse. Data came from immunoSEQ multiplex PCR; TCRdb stores just in-frame clones and leaves some out. Of roughly 100,000 clones listed, under 85% were seen once; the top ten hold approximately 6.1%. All the people who gave samples were healthy bone marrow donors. Material for sequencing was PBMCs. This TCR came from a young man in good health and CMV-seronegative. This chain joins TRBV12-5 and TRBJ2-2; 10 positions match TRBD2. The CDR3 DNA follows: TGTGCTAGTCTCACTAGCGGGATTATCGCCGGGGAGCTGTTTTTT. Amino acid sequence: CASLTSGIIAGELFF.